This is a list of T cell receptor beta chains from one sample in a study of identical twins. TCRdb passed the 5' RACE reads through MiXCR, listing each CDR3 protein once. The sample contains approximately 620,000 distinct CDR3 sequences, under 9% of which appear only once. The data were also submitted as part of a second study, on yellow fever vaccine responses in identical twins.

Material for sequencing was PBMCs. These receptors all stem from a woman aged 18-29 years in good health. Both conserved end residues are part of each CDR3. The order of the fields is clone size, D gene, V gene, J gene, CDR3 DNA, CDR3 protein. D genes are given only for firm matches. The size entry is marked missing in some rows and otherwise reads once, few, many or a size class.

few	TRBD1	TRBV5-6	TRBJ2-3	TGTGCCAGCAGCTTCCGGACAGGGGGATTCGATACGCAGTATTTT	CASSFRTGGFDTQYF
NA	TRBD2	TRBV13	TRBJ2-2	TGTGCCAGCAGCTTTCCTAGCGGGGGCGTTACCGGGGAGCTGTTTTTT	CASSFPSGGVTGELFF
NA	NA	TRBV6-2/TRBV6-3	TRBJ2-7	TGTGCCAGCAGTTACGGAGGGGCCCCAAACTACGAGCAGTACTTC	CASSYGGAPNYEQYF
many	NA	TRBV7-2	TRBJ1-6	TGTGCCAGCAGCCCTCGGGCTGGAGCGATTTCACCCCTCCACTTT	CASSPRAGAISPLHF
many	NA	TRBV6-6	TRBJ1-5	TGTGCCAGCAGCACCGGACAGCCCCAGCATTTT	CASSTGQPQHF
NA	TRBD2	TRBV20-1	TRBJ2-2	TGCAGTGCTTCCCTCCCTAGCGGGTCCGCGAACACCGGGGAGCTGTTTTTT	CSASLPSGSANTGELFF
NA	NA	TRBV20-1	TRBJ2-7	TGCAGTGCTAGAGCTCCGACAGGCTCCTACTACGAGCAGTACTTC	CSARAPTGSYYEQYF
few	NA	TRBV5-6	TRBJ2-2	TGTGCCAGCAGCATCGTAGGGGAGAACACCGGGGAGCTGTTTTTT	CASSIVGENTGELFF
NA	TRBD2	TRBV20-1	TRBJ2-5	TGCAGTGCTAGAGATAGAAGCGGGGGGCTGATGTCAGAGACCCAGTACTTC	CSARDRSGGLMSETQYF
NA	NA	TRBV24-1	TRBJ2-5	TGTGCCACCAGTGACTCGCTAACAGGCGAGATCCAGTACTTC	CATSDSLTGEIQYF
many	NA	TRBV12-3/TRBV12-4	TRBJ2-3	TGTGCCAGCAGTCCGCTTGCGGCCACAGATACGCAGTATTTT	CASSPLAATDTQYF
NA	NA	TRBV5-1	TRBJ2-2	TGCGCCAGCAGCTGGACAGTTCGGGATACCGGGGAGCTGTTTTTT	CASSWTVRDTGELFF
NA	NA	TRBV4-1	TRBJ2-1	TGCGCCAGCAGCCAAGATTCCTACGGTAACAATGAGCAGTTCTTC	CASSQDSYGNNEQFF
few	NA	TRBV20-1	TRBJ1-5	TGCAGTGCTAGCTCAGGGGACAATCAGCCCCAGCATTTT	CSASSGDNQPQHF
NA	TRBD2	TRBV20-1	TRBJ2-3	TGCAGTGCTAGAAGGGACTACCACACAGATACGCAGTATTTT	CSARRDYHTDTQYF
many	TRBD2	TRBV4-3	TRBJ2-2	TGCGCCAGCAGCCCCTCCCTAGCGGGAGGGATAACCGGGGAGCTGTTTTTT	CASSPSLAGGITGELFF
NA	NA	TRBV12-3/TRBV12-4	TRBJ2-1	TGTGCCAGCAGAAGGGATAGCGGAAACTACAATGAGCAGTTCTTC	CASRRDSGNYNEQFF
NA	TRBD1	TRBV20-1	TRBJ1-5	TGCAGTGCTAGAGATCCCACGGGACAGGGCTACAATCAGCCCCAGCATTTT	CSARDPTGQGYNQPQHF
few	NA	TRBV6-2/TRBV6-3	TRBJ1-1	TGTGCCAGCAGTTACCTTGACTGGGGTCGGACTGAAGCTTTCTTT	CASSYLDWGRTEAFF
few	TRBD1	TRBV20-1	TRBJ2-4	TGCAGTGCTAGACTCCTGGACAGGGCGCCCAAAAACATTCAGTACTTC	CSARLLDRAPKNIQYF
few	TRBD2	TRBV10-1	TRBJ2-1	TGCGCCAGCAGTGAGTCAAAGCGGGAGGACCACAATGAGCAGTTCTTC	CASSESKREDHNEQFF
few	TRBD2	TRBV20-1	TRBJ2-1	TGCAGTGCTGGGAGCGGGATGTCGGGGCTAGAGCAGTTCTTC	CSAGSGMSGLEQFF
once	TRBD1	TRBV7-9	TRBJ2-6	TGTGCCAGCAGCCCCCGACAGGGGGCGGTTGGGGCCAACGTCCTGACTTTC	CASSPRQGAVGANVLTF
NA	NA	TRBV10-3	TRBJ2-7	TGTGCCATCAGTGGAGCAGAGGGTTACGAGCAGTACTTC	CAISGAEGYEQYF
few	NA	TRBV7-9	TRBJ2-2	TGTGCCAGCAGACTAAGCCCCGGGGAGCTGTTTTTT	CASRLSPGELFF
few	NA	TRBV18	TRBJ1-1	TGTGCCAGCTCCCCACCCGGGGACGGATTCCTGAACACTGAAGCTTTCTTT	CASSPPGDGFLNTEAFF
many	TRBD1	TRBV12-3/TRBV12-4	TRBJ1-5	TGTGCCAGCAGACCGACAGGGGGCAAGCAGCCCCAGCATTTT	CASRPTGGKQPQHF
few	NA	TRBV7-2	TRBJ1-1	TGTGCCAGCAGCTTTACAGAGACTGAAGCTTTCTTT	CASSFTETEAFF
few	NA	TRBV7-6	TRBJ2-7	TGTGCCAGCAGCTTACTAAGCGACGGTTCCTACGAGCAGTACTTC	CASSLLSDGSYEQYF
NA	TRBD2	TRBV27	TRBJ2-7	TGTGCCAGCAGTTTATTTTCTAGCGGGGGGGCTGGCGAGCAGTACTTC	CASSLFSSGGAGEQYF
few	NA	TRBV5-1	TRBJ2-7	TGCGCCAGCAGCGGATCCTACACGGACGGAGGCGACGAGCAGTACTTC	CASSGSYTDGGDEQYF
many	NA	TRBV7-3	TRBJ2-1	TGTGCCAGCAGCTCAGACAGTTATGGTGAGCAGTTCTTC	CASSSDSYGEQFF
NA	NA	TRBV7-6	TRBJ2-4	TGTGCCAGCAGCTTATCAGCGGGAAAGGGGGACAAAAACATTCAGTACTTC	CASSLSAGKGDKNIQYF
NA	NA	TRBV6-5	TRBJ2-5	TGTGCCAGCAGGAACTCGGCTGGGAAGACCCAGTACTTC	CASRNSAGKTQYF
few	NA	TRBV7-9	TRBJ2-1	TGTGCCAGCAGCCTGAGATCTAGTCCTCCTTACAATGAGCAGTTCTTC	CASSLRSSPPYNEQFF
NA	NA	TRBV5-1	TRBJ1-4	TGCGCCAGCAGCCGGGACACCTCTAATGAAAAACTGTTTTTT	CASSRDTSNEKLFF
NA	NA	TRBV4-1	TRBJ1-5	TGCGCCAGCAGCCAATCCCATCTTTTGGGGGTTCGGGATCAGCCCCAGCATTTT	CASSQSHLLGVRDQPQHF
NA	NA	TRBV12-5	TRBJ1-1	TGTGCTAGTGGCGTTGAGAGCACTGAAGCTTTCTTT	CASGVESTEAFF
NA	NA	TRBV7-9	TRBJ2-2	TGTGCCAGCGGCTTTGTTCGCAGGGGCACCGGGGAGCTGTTTTTT	CASGFVRRGTGELFF
few	NA	TRBV29-1	TRBJ2-6	TGCAGCGTTGATTCAGGGGGAGGCGCTGGGGCCAACGTCCTGACTTTC	CSVDSGGGAGANVLTF
many	NA	TRBV2	TRBJ2-5	TGTGCCAGCAACCACCCACTTGAGGAGACCCAGTACTTC	CASNHPLEETQYF
few	NA	TRBV7-9	TRBJ2-2	TGTGCCAGCATGGACTTGAACACCGGGGAGCTGTTTTTT	CASMDLNTGELFF
NA	NA	TRBV6-5	TRBJ2-2	TGTGCCAGCAGTTACCAAGTCCTAAACACCGGGGAGCTGTTTTTT	CASSYQVLNTGELFF
NA	NA	TRBV25-1	TRBJ2-7	TGTGCCAGCAGTGAATATGGAGACTCCTACGAGCAGTACTTC	CASSEYGDSYEQYF
few	NA	TRBV11-1	TRBJ2-2	TGTGCCAGCACCCTTCGGGAACCGGGCCCGAGATGGACCGGGGAGCTGTTTTTT	CASTLREPGPRWTGELFF